The sequence of this TCR beta chain was determined in a study of shared T cell receptors in the human thymus. Generated by immunoSEQ multiplex PCR, the TCRdb table keeps only in-frame clones and is missing some. Among approximately 400,000 clones, 95% were seen once, and the ten largest hold 0.02%. The CDR3 consists of 15 residues. Germline assignment: CDR1 SGHDN and CDR2 FVKESK. V lost 3 bases and J lost 4; bases outside the gene matches: 8. Specimen: thymocytes. This TCR was sampled from a human donor. The V and J genes are TRBV14 and TRBJ1-1; TRBD1 aligns across 7 bases. The CDR3 protein is CASSHLDRLRTEAFF. The CDR3 region has the DNA TGTGCCAGCAGCCACCTGGACAGGCTCCGCACTGAAGCTTTCTTT.